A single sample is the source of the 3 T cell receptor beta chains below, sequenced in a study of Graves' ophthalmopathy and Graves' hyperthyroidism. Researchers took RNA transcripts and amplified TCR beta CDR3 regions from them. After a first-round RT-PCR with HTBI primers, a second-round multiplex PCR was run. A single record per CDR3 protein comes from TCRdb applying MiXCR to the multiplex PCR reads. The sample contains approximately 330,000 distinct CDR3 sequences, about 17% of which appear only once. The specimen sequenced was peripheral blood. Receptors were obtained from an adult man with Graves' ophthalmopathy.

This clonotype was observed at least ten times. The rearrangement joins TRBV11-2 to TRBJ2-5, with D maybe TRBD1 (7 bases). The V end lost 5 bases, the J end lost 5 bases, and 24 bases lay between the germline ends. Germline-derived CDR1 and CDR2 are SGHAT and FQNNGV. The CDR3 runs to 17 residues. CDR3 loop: CASSLLRGRGTRETQYF. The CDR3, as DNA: TGTGCCAGCAGCCTCCTTAGGGGGCGCGGGACACGGGAGACCCAGTACTTC.

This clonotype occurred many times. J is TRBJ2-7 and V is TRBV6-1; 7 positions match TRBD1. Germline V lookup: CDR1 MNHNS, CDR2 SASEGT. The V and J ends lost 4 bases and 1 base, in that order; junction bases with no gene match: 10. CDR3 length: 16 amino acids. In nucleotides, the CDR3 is TGTGCCAGCAGTGCCCGGACGACAGGGTTATCCTACGAGCAGTACTTC. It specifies CASSARTTGLSYEQYF.

The CDR3 reads CASSFGRTQETQYF. The CDR3 bases are TGTGCCAGCAGTTTTGGGCGGACCCAAGAGACCCAGTACTTC. The genes are TRBV12-3 or TRBV12-4 and TRBJ2-5; D not certain. V gave up 3 bases and J gave up 1 base, with 9 bases separating them. The CDR3 consists of 14 residues.